The 2 T cell receptor beta chains below come from one sample, sequenced in a study of blood T cell repertoires in COVID-19. Data came from immunoSEQ multiplex PCR; TCRdb stores just in-frame clones and leaves some out. The table records 70,000 to 75,000 clones, 79% of them present only once. Sequences were obtained from peripheral blood. The origin of the receptors is a man in his sixties with active or convalescent COVID-19.

This clone was seen just once. The chain employs TRBV5-4 and TRBJ2-3, with 13 bases matching TRBD2. Germline CDR1 and CDR2: SGHNT and YYREEE (reference sequence). V was clipped by 0 bases and J by 4 bases; unmatched bases: 5. The CDR3 totals 17 residues. CDR3 amino acids: CASSLGLAGGGADTQYF. CDR3 nucleotides: TGTGCCAGCAGCTTGGGACTAGCGGGGGGCGGCGCAGATACGCAGTATTTT.

The V gene is TRBV18, the J gene TRBJ1-1; 7 bases line up with TRBD1. The CDR3 covers 16 residues. After removal of 2 bases from V and 3 bases from J, the junction contained 9 bases not matched to a gene. Germline CDR1 KGHSH, CDR2 LQKENI. CDR3 in amino acids: CASSPGEGAVDTEAFF. The CDR3 DNA is TGTGCCAGCTCACCAGGTGAGGGGGCGGTGGACACTGAAGCTTTCTTT.